A single TCR beta chain is shown here with its context. Its antigen is as yet unknown. This entry comes from a study of cytomegalovirus exposure and HLA in healthy donors. Primers included in the PCR were 60 Vbeta and 13 Jbeta primers. TCRdb keeps only in-frame clones here, not all; method: immunoSEQ multiplex PCR. The repertoire consists of around 120,000 clones, with around 80% occurring once and the leading ten covering roughly 2%. General study points: It is likely that the observed cluster of highly shared sequence variants was a sequencing artifact.

The V gene end was trimmed by 5 bases and the J gene end by 6 bases; junction bases not matched to a gene: 12. Germline V lookup: CDR1 SGHTA, CDR2 FQGNSA. The CDR3 totals 16 residues. V and J are TRBV7-2 and TRBJ2-2; 7 nucleotides match TRBD2. This TCR was sampled from a young man in good health and CMV-seronegative. Source material: PBMCs. CDR3: CASSLAGLGIAGELFF. The CDR3 nucleotides read TGTGCCAGCAGCCTGGCCGGACTAGGTATCGCCGGGGAGCTGTTTTTT.